These 27 T cell receptor beta chains were all obtained from the same sample, sequenced in a study of blood T cell repertoires in COVID-19. Using immunoSEQ multiplex PCR, the repertoire was profiled, and TCRdb retains in-frame clones only, with some absent. The sample lists around 110,000 clones, approximately 88% seen once, with around 7% in the top ten. The sample taken for sequencing was peripheral blood. The receptors shown here come from a man in his forties or fifties with active or convalescent COVID-19.

The chain has TRBV28 and TRBJ2-6; 9 nucleotides line up with TRBD1. The CDR3 spans 18 residues. The junction had 10 bases not matched to a gene; V was cut back by 6 bases and J by 1 base. Germline V gene data show CDR1 as MDHEN and CDR2 as SYDVKM. This CDR3 is CASSFIGTGFSGANVLTF. Written as DNA, the CDR3 is TGTGCCAGCAGCTTCATAGGGACAGGGTTTTCTGGGGCCAACGTCCTGACTTTC.

The rearrangement links TRBV5-8 to TRBJ1-2; 9 bases are shared with TRBD1. J lost 7 bases, V lost 1 base, and 2 bases had no gene match. The CDR3 loop spans 13 amino acids. Germline CDR1 reads SGHTS; CDR2 reads YDEGEE. Here the CDR3 DNA reads TGTGCCAGCAGCTTGAGGGACAGGGCTGGCTACACCTTC. It specifies CASSLRDRAGYTF.

The chain recombines TRBV5-4 with TRBJ1-6; tentatively, D is TRBD1 (5 bases). Germline loops: CDR1 SGHNT, CDR2 YYREEE (reference sequence). Trimming took off 6 bases at V and 10 bases at J, with 17 bases between the two ends. The CDR3 extends over 14 amino acids. The DNA of the CDR3 is TGTGCCAGCACCTCTTCCAGGGAACCCTCACCCCTCCACTTT. Its protein is CASTSSREPSPLHF.

The gene calls are TRBV7-2 and TRBJ1-1; 8 positions agree with TRBD1. V shed 3 bases and J 2 bases; nucleotides not matched to a gene: 5. In germline, CDR1 is SGHTA, CDR2 FQGNSA. The CDR3 runs 15 residues. The CDR3: CASSFDRGHNTEAFF. The CDR3 nucleotides read TGTGCCAGCAGCTTTGACAGGGGACACAACACTGAAGCTTTCTTT.

V is TRBV7-9 and J is TRBJ1-2, with a weak D call TRBD1 (6 bases). The length of the CDR3 is 13 residues. The germline V gene encodes CDR1 SEHNR and CDR2 FQNEAQ (reference sequence). Trimming removed 4 bases at V and 1 base at J, with 7 bases between. CDR3 bases: TGTGCCAGCAGCTCACAGGGTAACTATGGCTACACCTTC. The encoded protein is CASSSQGNYGYTF.

This clone was detected once. V usage is TRBV2 and J usage is TRBJ2-7; no reliable D call. Germline V gives CDR1 SNHLY, CDR2 FYNNEI. This CDR3 region has 14 residues. V was cut by 4 bases and J by 7 bases, with 17 bases left in between. Here the CDR3 DNA reads TGTGCCAGCAGTGCGGGTGCCCCCCTCTTGGAGCAGTACTTC. Its protein is CASSAGAPLLEQYF.

The CDR3 nucleotides read TGCGCCAGCAGCAAAGTTGCAGGGGTAGCGGGAAATCAGCCCCAGCATTTT. Amino acid sequence: CASSKVAGVAGNQPQHF. The J gene is TRBJ1-5, the V gene TRBV4-1; TRBD1 might be the D (6 bases). Per the germline V gene, CDR1 is MGHRA and CDR2 is YSYEKL. The length of the CDR3 is 17 residues. V gave up 5 bases and J gave up 4 bases, with 21 bases separating them.

The V call is TRBV3-1 (or the pseudogene TRBV3-2), the J call TRBJ2-1; D is ambiguous. Germline V gene sequence: CDR1 LGHDT, CDR2 YNNKEL (reference sequence). The CDR3 consists of 12 residues. V was clipped by 8 bases and J by 1 base, with 6 bases between them. Here the CDR3 reads CASARSYNEQFF. The CDR3 region has the DNA TGTGCCAGCGCACGGTCCTACAATGAGCAGTTCTTC.

The rearrangement uses TRBV3-1 (or the pseudogene TRBV3-2) and TRBJ1-1; 8 bases map to TRBD1. The CDR3 sequence is 13 residues long. CDR1 and CDR2 from the germline V gene are LGHDT and YNNKEL (reference sequence). V lost 4 bases to trimming and J lost 7 bases; unmatched junction nucleotides: 5. CDR3 DNA: TGTGCCAGCAGCCTGACAGGGGAAGGTGAAGCTTTCTTT. Protein product: CASSLTGEGEAFF.

The chain couples TRBV5-4 to TRBJ2-7; 7 bases are shared with TRBD1. The junction had 8 bases not matched to a gene; V was cut back by 1 base and J by 4 bases. The CDR3 has 15 amino acids. Germline CDR1 SGHNT, CDR2 YYREEE (reference sequence). For the CDR3, the DNA is TGTGCCAGCAGCTTGATTACAGGGGCCGGATACGAGCAGTACTTC. Protein: CASSLITGAGYEQYF. Supplemented by reference TRBV5-4 and TRBJ2-7, the full variable domain reads ETGVTQSPTHLIKTRGQQVTLRCSSQSGHNTVSWYQQALGQGPQFIFQYYREEENGRGNFPPRFSGLQFPNYSSELNVNALELDDSALYLCASSLITGAGYEQYFGPGTRLTVT.

The V gene is TRBV18, the J gene TRBJ1-4; maybe TRBD1 (5 bases). The CDR3 contains 15 residues. The germline V gene encodes CDR1 KGHSH and CDR2 LQKENI. V lost 3 bases, J lost 3 bases, and 11 bases lay in between. The CDR3 bases are TGTGCCAGCTCACCGGGGGGAGGATCTAATGAAAAACTGTTTTTT. This sequence encodes CASSPGGGSNEKLFF.

This rearrangement joins TRBV19 to TRBJ1-6, with TRBD1 identical over 10 bases. The germline V gene encodes CDR1 LNHDA and CDR2 SQIVND (reference sequence). Losses at the gene ends were 2 bases for V and 10 bases for J; bases not matched to a gene: 14. There are 18 residues in the CDR3. Written as DNA, the CDR3 is TGTGCCAGTAGTATACACACCGGGACAGGGGTCTCGGGCTCACCCCTCCACTTT. Translated, it gives CASSIHTGTGVSGSPLHF.

This chain joins TRBV19 and TRBJ2-2, with 8 bases lining up with TRBD2. The V segment lost 1 base and the J segment 7 bases; nucleotides outside the gene matches: 5. Germline CDR1 is LNHDA and CDR2 is SQIVND (reference sequence). This CDR3 is 15 amino acids long. CDR3 bases: TGTGCCAGTAGTATAGCCTCCCTAGCGGGCGGGGAGCTGTTTTTT. This gives the protein CASSIASLAGGELFF.

The chain is built from TRBV14 and TRBJ2-1; no clear D. V dropped 4 bases and J dropped 4 bases, with 17 bases sitting between them. This CDR3 has 16 amino acids. Germline-derived CDR1 and CDR2 are SGHDN and FVKESK. The DNA of the CDR3 is TGTGCCAGCAGCCCCTTTAGAGTGAGAATTTACAATGAGCAGTTCTTC. This encodes CASSPFRVRIYNEQFF.

The gene calls are TRBV1 and TRBJ2-7; the D segment call TRBD2 is taken from the table without a DNA check. TRBV1 is a documented pseudogene. The CDR3 runs 16 residues. The chain's CDR3 is CTSSQDPLTTSYEQYF. The CDR3 region has the DNA TGCACCAGCAGCCAAGACCCACTAACTACCTCCTACGAGCAGTACTTC.

This clone was recorded once. CDR3 in DNA: TGTGCCAGCAGACCCGGGACTAGCGGGTTTGAAGAGACCCAGTACTTC. This encodes CASRPGTSGFEETQYF. The chain carries TRBV2 and TRBJ2-5; the match to TRBD2 covers 12 bases. The J segment lost 3 bases and the V segment lost 6 bases, leaving 8 bases of the junction unmatched. This CDR3 contains 16 residues. Germline V gene sequence: CDR1 SNHLY, CDR2 FYNNEI.

The chain employs TRBV19 and TRBJ1-1; 9 nucleotides align to TRBD1. CDR3 length: 14 amino acids. V shed 6 bases and J 14 bases; nucleotides not matched to a gene: 16. From germline, CDR1 is LNHDA and CDR2 SQIVND (reference sequence). The CDR3 nucleotides read TGTGCCAGTAGGGATGGGGGACAGGGCCAATCCTACTTCTTT. Encoded protein: CASRDGGQGQSYFF. Drawing the rest from reference TRBV19 and TRBJ1-1, the complete variable domain is DGGITQSPKYLFRKEGQNVTLSCEQNLNHDAMYWYRQDPGQGLRLIYYSQIVNDFQKGDIAEGYSVSREKKESFPLTVTSAQKNPTAFYLCASRDGGQGQSYFFGQGTRLTVV.

The chain combines TRBV3-1 (or the pseudogene TRBV3-2) with TRBJ1-1; 7 bases line up with TRBD1. CDR1 is LGHDT, CDR2 YNNKEL, per germline (reference sequence). V dropped 1 base and J dropped 4; count of bases not matched to a gene: 6. The CDR3 length is 15 residues. This CDR3 is CASSQGTTGATEAFF. The CDR3, as DNA: TGTGCCAGCAGCCAAGGCACCACAGGGGCCACTGAAGCTTTCTTT.

This clone was seen a single time. CDR3 DNA: TGCGCCAGCAGCCAAGAACCCCCGGGACAGGGGGTTTACGAGCAGTACTTC. This sequence encodes CASSQEPPGQGVYEQYF. This chain uses TRBV4-3 with TRBJ2-7; 11 bases line up with TRBD1. Trimming cost V 0 bases and J 4 bases; bases outside gene matches: 8. There are 17 residues in the CDR3. Germline CDR1 LGHNA, CDR2 YSLEER.

The genes are TRBV5-1 and TRBJ2-1, with 9 bases that match TRBD1. The CDR3 consists of 15 residues. V was clipped by 0 bases and J by 6 bases; unmatched bases: 4. Per the germline V gene, CDR1 is SGHRS and CDR2 is YFSETQ. The chain's CDR3 is CASSLGRDRANEQFF. The DNA of the CDR3 is TGCGCCAGCAGCTTGGGCCGGGACAGGGCCAATGAGCAGTTCTTC.

The chain carries TRBV7-9 and TRBJ1-1, with a weak D call TRBD1 (5 bases). The germline gives CDR1 SEHNR, CDR2 FQNEAQ (reference sequence). V was shortened by 5 bases and J by 0 bases, with 13 bases between the two germline ends. The CDR3 is 15 amino acids. The CDR3 DNA sequence: TGTGCCAGCAGCCCCTGGGGGGACCTGAACACTGAAGCTTTCTTT. Its protein product is CASSPWGDLNTEAFF.

The V and J genes are TRBV7-9 and TRBJ1-4, with D perhaps matching TRBD1 (6 bases). V was pared by 4 bases and J by 0 bases, with 12 bases between. The CDR3 contains 16 residues. Looked up from germline, CDR1 is SEHNR and CDR2 is FQNEAQ (reference sequence). CDR3: CASSSRQVATNEKLFF. The DNA of the CDR3 is TGTGCCAGCAGCTCCCGACAGGTTGCAACTAATGAAAAACTGTTTTTT.

The chain is built from TRBV10-3 and TRBJ2-3; D is possibly TRBD2 (7 bases). This CDR3 has 15 residues. Germline CDR1 and CDR2: ENHRY and SYGVKD. The ends were cut back, 8 bases at V and 3 bases at J, with 18 bases in the middle. The CDR3 region is CAIATEGGGTDTQYF. The DNA for the CDR3 is TGTGCCATCGCGACGGAGGGAGGGGGGACAGATACGCAGTATTTT.

This chain connects TRBV30 to TRBJ1-1; no clear D gene. V dropped 0 bases and J dropped 2 bases, with 13 bases sitting between them. Germline V gene sequence: CDR1 GTSNPN, CDR2 SVGIG (reference sequence). The CDR3 runs 15 residues. The DNA for the CDR3 is TGTGCCTGGAGTGTTACGGGAGTGGAAAACACTGAAGCTTTCTTT. Translated, it gives CAWSVTGVENTEAFF.

V and J are TRBV7-9 and TRBJ1-6; 8 bases align to TRBD1. CDR3 length equals 16 residues. Trimming cost V 7 bases and J 2 bases; bases outside gene matches: 7. CDR1 SEHNR and CDR2 FQNEAQ come from the germline V gene (reference sequence). CDR3 bases: TGTGCCAGCACCCCCGGGACAGGCCCCTATAATTCACCCCTCCACTTT. Protein: CASTPGTGPYNSPLHF. Full variable domain (remainder filled in from reference TRBV7-9 and TRBJ1-6): DTGVSQNPRHKITKRGQNVTFRCDPISEHNRLYWYRQTLGQGPEFLTYFQNEAQLEKSRLLSDRFSAERPKGSFSTLEIQRTEQGDSAMYLCASTPGTGPYNSPLHFGNGTRLTVT.

This rearrangement joins TRBV3-1 (or the pseudogene TRBV3-2) to TRBJ2-7; D remains unclear. CDR3 length: 15 amino acids. The germline V gene encodes CDR1 LGHDT and CDR2 YNNKEL (reference sequence). Trimming stripped 3 bases from V and 3 bases from J, with 15 bases between. CDR3 residues: CASSQALSEYYEQYF. CDR3 in DNA: TGTGCCAGCAGCCAGGCATTGTCAGAATACTACGAGCAGTACTTC.

V gene TRBV9 combines with J gene TRBJ1-2, with 7 bases lining up with TRBD1. Germline V gene sequence: CDR1 SGDLS, CDR2 YYNGEE. V dropped 4 bases and J dropped 2; count of bases not matched to a gene: 8. This CDR3 has 15 residues. The CDR3 loop is CASSPRTTGNYGYTF. DNA of the CDR3: TGTGCCAGCAGCCCCCGAACGACAGGGAACTATGGCTACACCTTC. The full variable domain, its missing parts supplied by reference TRBV9 and TRBJ1-2, is DSGVTQTPKHLITATGQRVTLRCSPRSGDLSVYWYQQSLDQGLQFLIQYYNGEERAKGNILERFSAQQFPDLHSELNLSSLELGDSALYFCASSPRTTGNYGYTFGSGTRLTVV.